Listed below are T cell receptor beta chains from one sample, sequenced in a study of cytomegalovirus exposure and HLA in healthy donors. Using immunoSEQ multiplex PCR, the repertoire was profiled, and TCRdb retains in-frame clones only, with some absent. The table lists some 130,000 clones. The sample taken for sequencing was PBMCs. The source is a man between 18 and 29 years old in good health and CMV-seronegative. The CDR3 runs from the conserved cysteine through the conserved F or W. A D gene is named only where the DNA matches it firmly.

j_call: TRBJ2-5
v_call: TRBV9
d_call: TRBD2
cdr3_nt: TGTGCCAGCACCGAAGGAACGGGAGCGGGGGGAGAGACCCAGTACTTC
cdr3_aa: CASTEGTGAGGETQYF

j_call: TRBJ2-2
v_call: TRBV5-1
d_call: .
cdr3_nt: TGCGCCAGCAGCTTGGACGGTACCGGGGAGCTGTTTTTT
cdr3_aa: CASSLDGTGELFF

j_call: TRBJ2-3
v_call: TRBV11-3
d_call: TRBD2
cdr3_nt: TGTGCCAGCAGCTTATTCGGTCTAGCGGGAGGGCCTAGCTCCACAGATACGCAGTATTTT
cdr3_aa: CASSLFGLAGGPSSTDTQYF

j_call: TRBJ2-7
v_call: TRBV11-3
d_call: TRBD1
cdr3_nt: TGTGCCAGCAGCTCCAGGACAGGGGCGGGCGAGCAGTACTTC
cdr3_aa: CASSSRTGAGEQYF

j_call: TRBJ2-7
v_call: TRBV5-4
d_call: .
cdr3_nt: TGTGCCAGCAGCTTAGATTTCAGGGAGGACGAGCAGTACTTC
cdr3_aa: CASSLDFREDEQYF

j_call: TRBJ1-1
v_call: TRBV28
d_call: .
cdr3_nt: TGTGCCAGCAGTTTTTCAGGGCGTGGCACTGAAGCTTTCTTT
cdr3_aa: CASSFSGRGTEAFF

j_call: TRBJ2-4
v_call: TRBV29-1
d_call: TRBD1
cdr3_nt: TGCAGCGCTGACAGGGTGGAAAACATTCAGTACTTC
cdr3_aa: CSADRVENIQYF

j_call: TRBJ2-3
v_call: TRBV30
d_call: .
cdr3_nt: TGTGCCTGGAGTCCAAACAGAGATCTCACAGATACGCAGTATTTT
cdr3_aa: CAWSPNRDLTDTQYF

j_call: TRBJ2-3
v_call: TRBV7-8
d_call: TRBD2
cdr3_nt: TGTGCCAGCAGCTCTCTAGGGGTGCGGGGGGGGGCAGCAGATACGCAGTATTTT
cdr3_aa: CASSSLGVRGGAADTQYF

j_call: TRBJ2-3
v_call: TRBV11-2
d_call: TRBD2
cdr3_nt: TGTGCCAGCAGCTTAGCACCCGTAGCGGGAAGGGGAAATACGCAGTATTTT
cdr3_aa: CASSLAPVAGRGNTQYF

j_call: TRBJ2-3
v_call: TRBV6-5
d_call: .
cdr3_nt: TGTGCCAGCAGTTACTCGAATCCGGGAAGTGCAGATACGCAGTATTTT
cdr3_aa: CASSYSNPGSADTQYF

j_call: TRBJ1-1
v_call: TRBV4-2
d_call: TRBD1
cdr3_nt: TGTGCCAGCAGCCAAGAGGGACAGGAAGCTTTCTTT
cdr3_aa: CASSQEGQEAFF

j_call: TRBJ2-7
v_call: TRBV30
d_call: .
cdr3_nt: TGTGCCTGGAGGGCGGCATTCTACGAGCAGTACTTC
cdr3_aa: CAWRAAFYEQYF

j_call: TRBJ2-7
v_call: TRBV6-1
d_call: TRBD1
cdr3_nt: TGTGCCAGCAGTGCCACGGGACAGGGCTACGAGCAGTACTTC
cdr3_aa: CASSATGQGYEQYF

j_call: TRBJ1-5
v_call: TRBV27
d_call: TRBD1
cdr3_nt: TGTGCCAGCAGTTACACCGGGACAGGGGGTCAGCCCCAGCATTTT
cdr3_aa: CASSYTGTGGQPQHF

j_call: TRBJ1-2
v_call: TRBV4-2
d_call: TRBD1
cdr3_nt: TGTGCCAGCAGCCACCTCTGGGAGGACAGGCTGGAATATGGCTACACCTTC
cdr3_aa: CASSHLWEDRLEYGYTF

j_call: TRBJ2-7
v_call: TRBV7-2
d_call: .
cdr3_nt: TGTGCCAGCAGCACATCCTACGAGCAGTACTTC
cdr3_aa: CASSTSYEQYF

j_call: TRBJ2-3
v_call: TRBV28
d_call: .
cdr3_nt: TGTGCCAGCAGTTTTGTAAGCCCAGATACGCAGTATTTT
cdr3_aa: CASSFVSPDTQYF

j_call: TRBJ1-3
v_call: TRBV7-3
d_call: .
cdr3_nt: TGTGCCAGCAGTCCGGGAGGCTCTGGAAACACCATATATTTT
cdr3_aa: CASSPGGSGNTIYF

j_call: TRBJ2-1
v_call: TRBV29-1
d_call: .
cdr3_nt: TGCAGCGTTGGAGGTCAGGGTCATGGCTATGAGCAGTTCTTC
cdr3_aa: CSVGGQGHGYEQFF

j_call: TRBJ1-4
v_call: TRBV9
d_call: .
cdr3_nt: TGTGCCAGCAGCCGTGCTACAACTAATGAAAAACTGTTTTTT
cdr3_aa: CASSRATTNEKLFF

j_call: TRBJ1-6
v_call: TRBV18
d_call: TRBD1
cdr3_nt: TGTGCCAGCTCACAACAGGGGGCTATGGAGTCACCCCTCCACTTT
cdr3_aa: CASSQQGAMESPLHF

j_call: TRBJ1-4
v_call: TRBV6-4
d_call: .
cdr3_nt: TGTGCCAGCAGAGCGACTCATTGGGGGGGCACGTCAACTAATGAAAAACTGTTTTTT
cdr3_aa: CASRATHWGGTSTNEKLFF

j_call: TRBJ1-2
v_call: TRBV10-3
d_call: TRBD1
cdr3_nt: TGTGCCATCAGACAGGGGGATAACTATGGCTACACCTTC
cdr3_aa: CAIRQGDNYGYTF

j_call: TRBJ2-7
v_call: TRBV2
d_call: .
cdr3_nt: TGTGCCAGCAGTGACCCCCGACAGGCCTACGAGCAGTACTTC
cdr3_aa: CASSDPRQAYEQYF